This T cell receptor (beta chain) was identified during a study of T-cell reconstitution after alpha-beta-depleted transplantation in children. Notes on the study in general: Expanded graft clones numbering several hundred reportedly gave rise to alpha-beta T cells about two months after transplant. Diversity and T-cell counts at one year after transplant derived mostly from new T cells.

Preparation of the TCRbeta library used unique molecular identifiers. Using its own MiXCR run on the PCR reads, TCRdb lists one record per CDR3 protein. The sample includes approximately 290,000 distinct CDR3 sequences, around a tenth of them seen just once. In this sample, this clonotype turned up many times. The antigen is not known. Germline V gives CDR1 SGHRS, CDR2 YFSETQ. The CDR3 consists of 16 residues. J lost 4 bases, V lost 5 bases, and 12 bases had no gene match. Here the sequenced sample was peripheral blood, taken 180 days after TCRalphabeta/CD19-depleted stem cell transplant. This TCR came from a male patient between 2 and 10 years old who had a stem cell transplant for chronic granulomatous disease, so the T cells may come from the graft donor. J is TRBJ2-7 and V is TRBV5-1; 10 nucleotides match TRBD1. CDR3 protein: CASSIRQGALTYEQYF. The CDR3 nucleotides are TGCGCCAGCAGTATCCGACAGGGGGCCCTAACATACGAGCAGTACTTC.